This T cell receptor (beta chain) is drawn from a study of T cell responses to AZD1222 COVID-19 vaccine. The count of this clone is one. Some clones are missing from TCRdb's copy, which holds only in-frame ones; the method was immunoSEQ multiplex PCR. This sample has 100,000 to 130,000 clones, with roughly 86% found just once. Germline V lookup: CDR1 SGHRS, CDR2 YFSETQ. V was cut by 4 bases and J by 4 bases, with 14 bases left in between. The CDR3 loop spans 14 amino acids. The receptor's source is an adult in good health. This chain joins TRBV5-1 and TRBJ1-1; D perhaps matches TRBD1 (6 bases). The sample here was peripheral blood, taken on day 0 of AZD1222 vaccination. Written as DNA, the CDR3 is TGCGCCAGCAGCACAAACACAGGGTCCACTGAAGCTTTCTTT. Protein product: CASSTNTGSTEAFF.